The source of this T cell receptor (beta chain) is a study of cytomegalovirus exposure and HLA in healthy donors. Findings of the study overall: Common viral pathogens were later found to be apparently linked to several of the most significant clusters. Rare TCR sequences dominated, though some public TCRs recurred in many donors. Fewer N-insertions than the approximately 610-donor mean were reportedly shown by an Asian-associated ancestry cluster in a later analysis. The sole available immune exposure information was CMV serostatus.

Looked up from germline, CDR1 is MNHEY and CDR2 is SVGAGI. This CDR3 region has 14 residues. J gave up 5 bases and V 2 bases, and 0 bases lay outside the gene matches. Notes on this clone: Its antigen is not known.

The PCR made use of 60 Vbeta and 13 Jbeta primers. TCRdb's table, derived via immunoSEQ multiplex PCR, lists solely in-frame clones and lacks some. Here the sample spans roughly 190,000 clones, over 80% being singletons. Specimen: PBMCs. The V gene is TRBV6-5, the J gene TRBJ1-4; 9 nucleotides align to TRBD1. The sequence was collected from a woman aged 50 to 60 in good health and CMV-seropositive. CDR3 sequence reads: CASSYGTGNEKLFF. In DNA form, the CDR3 reads TGTGCCAGCAGTTACGGGACAGGGAATGAAAAACTGTTTTTT.